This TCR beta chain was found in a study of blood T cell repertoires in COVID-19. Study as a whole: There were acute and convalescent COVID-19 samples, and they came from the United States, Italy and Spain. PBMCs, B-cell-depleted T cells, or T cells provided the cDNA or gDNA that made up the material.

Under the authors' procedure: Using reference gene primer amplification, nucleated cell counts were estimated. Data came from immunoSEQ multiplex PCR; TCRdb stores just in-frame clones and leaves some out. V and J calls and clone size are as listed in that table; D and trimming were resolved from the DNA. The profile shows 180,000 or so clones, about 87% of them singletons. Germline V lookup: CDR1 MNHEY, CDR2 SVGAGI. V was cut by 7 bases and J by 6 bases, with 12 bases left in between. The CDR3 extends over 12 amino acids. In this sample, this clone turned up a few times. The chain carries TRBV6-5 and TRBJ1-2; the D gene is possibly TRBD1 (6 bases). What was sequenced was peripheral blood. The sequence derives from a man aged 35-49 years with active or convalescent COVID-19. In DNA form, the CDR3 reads TGTGCCAGCAACCTACAGGGAAATGGCTACACCTTC. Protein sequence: CASNLQGNGYTF.